A single sample is the source of the 30 T cell receptor beta chains below, sequenced in a study of cytomegalovirus exposure and HLA in healthy donors. Primers included in the PCR were 60 Vbeta and 13 Jbeta primers. Produced via immunoSEQ multiplex PCR; TCRdb's table is partial and in-frame only. The sample consists of roughly 86,000 clones, 60% to 80% of them appearing once. The sequencing sample was made of PBMCs. The receptors were sampled from a female donor in good health and CMV-seronegative.

The gene calls are TRBV21-1 and TRBJ2-1; the table names TRBD1, a call not compared with the DNA. TRBV21-1 is annotated as a pseudogene. The CDR3 extends over 15 amino acids. CDR3 sequence: CASSNWTDFYNEQFF. Here the CDR3 DNA reads TGTGCCAGCAGCAACTGGACAGATTTCTACAATGAGCAGTTCTTC.

This clone was observed a few times. The genes are TRBV30 and TRBJ1-1; 10 positions agree with TRBD1. The ends lost 7 bases at V and 3 bases at J; junction bases unmatched: 8. Germline V gene sequence: CDR1 GTSNPN, CDR2 SVGIG (reference sequence). CDR3 length equals 14 residues. The CDR3 here is CASYGDRGYTEAFF. For the CDR3, the DNA is TGTGCCTCCTACGGGGACAGGGGATACACTGAAGCTTTCTTT.

V is TRBV10-3 and J is TRBJ2-1; D is perhaps TRBD1 (7 bases). The V gene's germline CDR1 is ENHRY and CDR2 SYGVKD. V lost 6 bases to trimming and J lost 7 bases, with 19 bases between them. The CDR3 runs to 15 residues. The CDR3 sequence is CAISQGGLPVNEQFF. CDR3 nucleotides: TGTGCCATCAGCCAGGGGGGCCTCCCGGTGAATGAGCAGTTCTTC.

V is TRBV6-5 and J is TRBJ1-1; D is undetermined. There are 16 residues in the CDR3. Germline V gene sequence: CDR1 MNHEY, CDR2 SVGAGI. V dropped 2 bases and J dropped 1 base, with 14 bases sitting between them. The CDR3 protein is CASSYGTPESNTEAFF. Here the CDR3 DNA reads TGTGCCAGCAGTTACGGCACACCAGAATCGAACACTGAAGCTTTCTTT.

In its sample, this clone was seen a few times. CDR3 amino acids: CASSRTGVPGELFF. CDR3 DNA sequence: TGTGCCAGCAGCAGGACAGGGGTTCCCGGGGAGCTGTTTTTT. J is TRBJ2-2 and V is TRBV5-6, with TRBD1 matching over 9 bases. The CDR3 totals 14 residues. The germline V gene encodes CDR1 SGHDT and CDR2 YYEEEE. V trimming: 4 bases; J trimming: 6 bases; junction bases outside the gene matches: 4.

V and J are TRBV7-9 and TRBJ2-7; the match to TRBD2 covers 8 bases. V was pared by 5 bases and J by 4 bases, with 10 bases of the junction left unmatched. This CDR3 comprises 15 residues. Germline CDR1 SEHNR, CDR2 FQNEAQ (reference sequence). As DNA, the CDR3 is TGTGCCAGCAGCCCCCGCAGCGGGAGTTGGTACGAGCAGTACTTC. It is translated as CASSPRSGSWYEQYF.

The V and J genes are TRBV7-8 and TRBJ1-5; TRBD1 aligns across 9 bases. V lost 1 base and J lost 7; bases outside the gene matches: 5. Germline lookup yields CDR1 SGHVS and CDR2 FQNEAQ. This CDR3 has 15 amino acids. This CDR3 reads CASSLVRDRAQPQHF. CDR3 coding DNA: TGTGCCAGCAGCTTAGTCCGGGACAGGGCCCAGCCCCAGCATTTT.

In its sample, this clone was seen many times. The chain combines TRBV6-4 with TRBJ2-1, with 13 positions matching TRBD2. This CDR3 is 16 amino acids long. Germline CDR1 is MRHNA and CDR2 is SNTAGT. V was clipped by 5 bases and J by 5 bases; unmatched bases: 6. CDR3 region: CASSPEGTSGNNEQFF. The CDR3 nucleotides are TGTGCCAGCAGTCCTGAGGGGACTAGCGGGAACAATGAGCAGTTCTTC.

The CDR3 nucleotides are TGTGCCAGCAGCCCCGGACAGGACTATGGCTACACCTTC. Translation gives CASSPGQDYGYTF. The V and J genes are TRBV11-2 and TRBJ1-2, with 7 bases that match TRBD1. V dropped 5 bases and J dropped 3; count of bases not matched to a gene: 3. The CDR3 spans 13 residues. Germline V gene sequence: CDR1 SGHAT, CDR2 FQNNGV.

The rearrangement joins TRBV2 to TRBJ1-3, with 11 bases aligning to TRBD1. The CDR3 has 17 residues. V lost 4 bases and J lost 0; bases outside the gene matches: 5. The germline V gene encodes CDR1 SNHLY and CDR2 FYNNEI. The CDR3 DNA sequence: TGTGCCAGCAGTGGGACAGGGGGCCCCCACTCTGGAAACACCATATATTTT. It yields the protein CASSGTGGPHSGNTIYF.

This clone was seen ten or more times. The chain employs TRBV7-3 and TRBJ2-2; D is uncertain. V was shortened by 4 bases and J by 5 bases, with 11 bases between the two germline ends. Germline V gene lookup returns CDR1 SGHTA and CDR2 FQGTGA. The CDR3 spans 14 residues. CDR3 DNA sequence: TGTGCCAGCAGCTACGGAGTACAAACCGGGGAGCTGTTTTTT. Protein product: CASSYGVQTGELFF.

V gene TRBV29-1 combines with J gene TRBJ1-5; unclear D gene. V was trimmed by 6 bases and J by 1 base, leaving 7 bases between them. CDR3 length: 12 residues. From germline, CDR1 is SQVTM and CDR2 ANQGSEA. The CDR3 DNA reads as TGCAGCGTGGGAGGAAGCAATCAGCCCCAGCATTTT. Protein product: CSVGGSNQPQHF. Looking up the rest from reference TRBV29-1 and TRBJ1-5 gives the full variable domain: SAVISQKPSRDICQRGTSLTIQCQVDSQVTMMFWYRQQPGQSLTLIATANQGSEATYESGFVIDKFPISRPNLTFSTLTVSNMSPEDSSIYLCSVGGSNQPQHFGDGTRLSIL.

This clone was recorded a few times. Other DNA sequences in the same sample also yield this CDR3. This chain connects TRBV6-5 to TRBJ1-6; TRBD1 agrees at 11 bases. This CDR3 is 14 amino acids long. Trimming took 5 bases from V and 13 from J; bases not matched to a gene: 7. CDR1 and CDR2 from the germline V gene are MNHEY and SVGAGI. CDR3 in DNA: TGTGCCAGCAGTCCGGGGACAGGGGGGTCCCCCCTCCACTTT. Its translation is CASSPGTGGSPLHF.

The rearrangement links TRBV7-9 to TRBJ2-7; 9 bases line up with TRBD2. Germline CDR1 is SEHNR and CDR2 is FQNEAQ (reference sequence). J gave up 6 bases and V 1 base, and 10 bases lay outside the gene matches. The CDR3 totals 16 residues. Here the CDR3 reads CASSLVRSPSGTEQYF. Here the CDR3 DNA reads TGTGCCAGCAGCTTAGTGAGATCCCCTAGCGGGACCGAGCAGTACTTC.

The rearrangement joins TRBV7-6 to TRBJ2-5; the D is unclear. The germline V gene encodes CDR1 SGHVS and CDR2 FNYEAQ. This CDR3 spans 13 amino acids. V lost 5 bases to trimming and J lost 5 bases, with 12 bases between them. CDR3 protein: CASSPLYPETQYF. The CDR3 DNA reads as TGTGCCAGCAGCCCCTTATATCCCGAGACCCAGTACTTC.

On this clone itself: Sequence at one end of the junction differs from germline and may be a read error. The genes are TRBV7-7 and TRBJ2-2; weak D call: TRBD1 (6 bases). The CDR3 extends over 14 amino acids. Germline V lookup: CDR1 SSHAT, CDR2 FNYEAQ (reference sequence). CDR3 loop: CASSRTAYTGELFF. CDR3 sequence (DNA): TGTGCTAGCAGCAGGACAGCGTACACCGGGGAGCTGTTTTTT.

The rearrangement links TRBV11-2 to TRBJ2-2, with TRBD2 matching over 10 bases. In germline, CDR1 is SGHAT, CDR2 FQNNGV. Trimming removed 5 bases from V and 4 bases from J; junction bases left unmatched: 4. CDR3 length: 15 amino acids. The CDR3 DNA sequence: TGTGCCAGCAGCCCCACTAGCGGGATCACCGGGGAGCTGTTTTTT. It specifies CASSPTSGITGELFF.

This clone has more than one count but fewer than ten. The CDR3 loop is CASSEIRGPNTGELFF. The DNA for the CDR3 is TGCGCCAGCAGTGAGATCAGGGGCCCAAACACCGGGGAGCTGTTTTTT. V usage is TRBV10-1 and J usage is TRBJ2-2; D might be TRBD1 (6 bases). Germline CDR1 reads WNHNN; CDR2 reads SYGVQD (reference sequence). V dropped 2 bases and J dropped 2 bases, with 12 bases sitting between them. This CDR3 region has 16 residues.

V is TRBV30 and J is TRBJ2-7; maybe TRBD1 (6 bases). This CDR3 is built from 12 residues. Germline V CDR1 and CDR2: GTSNPN, SVGIG (reference sequence). Trimming cost V 5 bases and J 3 bases, with 11 bases left between them. The CDR3 DNA reads TGTGCCTGGTCGACAGGCGTCTACGAGCAGTACTTC. Protein: CAWSTGVYEQYF.

The chain links TRBV10-3 to TRBJ2-2; D might be TRBD1 (5 bases). The V gene's germline CDR1 is ENHRY and CDR2 SYGVKD. The CDR3 runs 15 residues. V was cut by 3 bases and J by 7 bases, with 15 bases left in between. CDR3 DNA: TGTGCCATCAGTGACAGTCAGCCTAGGGGCGGGGAGCTGTTTTTT. This codes for CAISDSQPRGGELFF.

A single count supports this clone. The chain uses TRBV30 and TRBJ1-2; D gene unclear. Per the germline V gene, CDR1 is GTSNPN and CDR2 is SVGIG (reference sequence). V shed 1 base and J shed 2 bases, with 5 bases lying between them. The CDR3 runs to 12 residues. Here the CDR3 reads CAWSGRNYGYTF. The CDR3 nucleotides read TGTGCCTGGAGTGGGAGGAACTATGGCTACACCTTC.

The chain joins TRBV18 to TRBJ2-7; 11 bases agree with TRBD2. The J segment lost 2 bases and the V segment lost 9 bases, leaving 3 bases of the junction unmatched. This CDR3 spans 13 amino acids. Germline V gives CDR1 KGHSH, CDR2 LQKENI. The CDR3 loop is CASLAGGTYEQYF. DNA for the CDR3: TGTGCCAGTCTAGCGGGGGGTACCTACGAGCAGTACTTC.

This clone turned up a few times. The V call is TRBV9, the J call TRBJ1-5; unclear D gene. Germline-derived CDR1 and CDR2 are SGDLS and YYNGEE. The CDR3 is 15 amino acids. Trimming left V 0 bases short and J 0 bases short, with 7 bases between. The CDR3 protein is CASSVESNSNQPQHF. In DNA, the CDR3 is TGTGCCAGCAGCGTAGAAAGCAATAGCAATCAGCCCCAGCATTTT.

This chain uses TRBV5-3 with TRBJ2-7, with D unclear. TRBV5-3 is known as an ORF, though its function is uncertain. V was cut by 1 base and J by 3 bases, with 2 bases left in between. The CDR3 consists of 11 residues. The CDR3 DNA reads TGTGCCAGAAGCTTGCTCTACGAGCAGTACTTC. It is translated as CARSLLYEQYF.

This clone appeared a few times. The chain is built from TRBV18 and TRBJ2-4, with D possibly being TRBD1 (5 bases). Germline V gives CDR1 KGHSH, CDR2 LQKENI. V gave up 3 bases and J gave up 16 bases, with 22 bases separating them. This CDR3 has 14 amino acids. The CDR3 region has the DNA TGTGCCAGCTCACCCTCCGACAGTGCCGGAATCAGATACTTC. As protein: CASSPSDSAGIRYF.

This clone was seen once. The chain joins TRBV7-8 to TRBJ2-1, with 12 nucleotides matching TRBD2. There are 15 residues in the CDR3. Germline trimming cut 3 bases from V and 5 bases from J; bases unmatched to any gene: 2. Germline-derived CDR1 and CDR2 are SGHVS and FQNEAQ. As DNA, the CDR3 is TGTGCCAGCAGCTTTGGACTAGCGGGGAACAATGAGCAGTTCTTC. Translated, it gives CASSFGLAGNNEQFF.

This clone has only a few counts. The chain combines TRBV5-1 with TRBJ1-1; tentatively, D is TRBD1 (5 bases). Germline assignment: CDR1 SGHRS and CDR2 YFSETQ. This CDR3 spans 13 amino acids. Trimming left V 6 bases short and J 1 base short, with 10 bases between. This chain's CDR3 is CASNPTENTEAFF. CDR3 in DNA: TGCGCCAGCAACCCGACAGAGAACACTGAAGCTTTCTTT.

V and J are TRBV30 and TRBJ1-1, with TRBD1 matching 8 bases. Germline-derived CDR1 and CDR2 are GTSNPN and SVGIG (reference sequence). The CDR3 has 14 residues. V trimming: 4 bases; J trimming: 6 bases; junction bases outside the gene matches: 10. In DNA, the CDR3 is TGTGCCTGGAATCCAGGGGGCAGCGGGGCTGAAGCTTTCTTT. Encoded protein: CAWNPGGSGAEAFF.

V is TRBV5-6 and J is TRBJ2-2; 16 bases are shared with TRBD2. J gave up 1 base and V 6 bases, and 9 bases lay outside the gene matches. Germline V gene data show CDR1 as SGHDT and CDR2 as YYEEEE. The CDR3 has 19 amino acids. The CDR3 nucleotides read TGTGCCAGCATCCGACCAGGGACTAGCGGGAGGGGGAACACCGGGGAGCTGTTTTTT. This encodes CASIRPGTSGRGNTGELFF.

V usage is TRBV11-2 and J usage is TRBJ2-1; 8 bases align to TRBD2. With V trimmed by 1 base and J by 4 bases, 3 bases remained unmatched. This CDR3 has 15 residues. Per germline, CDR1 SGHAT and CDR2 FQNNGV. The CDR3 nucleotides read TGTGCCAGCAGCTTAGCGGGGGGGGTTTACAATGAGCAGTTCTTC. This codes for CASSLAGGVYNEQFF.